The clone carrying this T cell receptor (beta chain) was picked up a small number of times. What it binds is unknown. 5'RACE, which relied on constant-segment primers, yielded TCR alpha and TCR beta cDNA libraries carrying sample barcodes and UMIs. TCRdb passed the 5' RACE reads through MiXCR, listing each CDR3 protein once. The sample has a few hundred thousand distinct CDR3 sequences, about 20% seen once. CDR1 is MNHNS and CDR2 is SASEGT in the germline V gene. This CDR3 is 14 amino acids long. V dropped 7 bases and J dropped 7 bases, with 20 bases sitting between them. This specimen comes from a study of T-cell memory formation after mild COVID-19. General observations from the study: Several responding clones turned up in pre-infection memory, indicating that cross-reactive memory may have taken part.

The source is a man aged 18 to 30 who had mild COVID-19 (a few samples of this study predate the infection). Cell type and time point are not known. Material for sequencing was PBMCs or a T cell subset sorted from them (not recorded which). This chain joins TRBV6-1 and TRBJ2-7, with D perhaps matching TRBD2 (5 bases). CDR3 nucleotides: TGTGCCAGCACATACTCCGACTGGGGAGAAGAGCAGTACTTC. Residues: CASTYSDWGEEQYF.